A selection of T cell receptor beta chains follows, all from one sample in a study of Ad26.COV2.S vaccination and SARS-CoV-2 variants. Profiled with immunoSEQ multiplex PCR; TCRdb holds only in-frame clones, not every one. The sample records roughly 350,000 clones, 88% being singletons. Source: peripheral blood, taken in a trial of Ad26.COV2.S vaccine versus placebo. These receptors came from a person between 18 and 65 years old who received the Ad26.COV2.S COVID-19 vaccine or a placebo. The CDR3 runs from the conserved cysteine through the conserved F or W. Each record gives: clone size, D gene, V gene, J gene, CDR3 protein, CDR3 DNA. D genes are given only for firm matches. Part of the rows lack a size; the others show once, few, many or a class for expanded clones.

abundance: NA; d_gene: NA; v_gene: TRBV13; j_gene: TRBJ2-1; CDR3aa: CASSFRTGDEQFF; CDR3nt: TGTGCCAGCAGCTTCCGAACAGGCGATGAGCAGTTCTTC
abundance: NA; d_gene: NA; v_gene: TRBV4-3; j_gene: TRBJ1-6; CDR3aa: CASSQVTANPGPGVSAPLHF; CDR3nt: TGCGCCAGCAGCCAAGTAACGGCCAACCCGGGTCCGGGAGTGAGTGCACCCCTCCACTTT
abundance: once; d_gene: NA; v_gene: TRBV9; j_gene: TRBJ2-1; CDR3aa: CASSDPHEQFF; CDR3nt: TGTGCCAGCAGCGATCCGCATGAGCAGTTCTTC
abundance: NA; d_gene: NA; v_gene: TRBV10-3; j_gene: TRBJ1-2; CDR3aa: CAISDAGIRYGYTF; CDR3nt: TGTGCCATCAGTGATGCAGGAATCCGCTATGGCTACACCTTC
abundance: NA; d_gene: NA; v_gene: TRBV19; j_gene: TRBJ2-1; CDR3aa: CASSIPSGYRGNEQFF; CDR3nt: TGTGCCAGTAGTATCCCGTCGGGCTATCGGGGCAATGAGCAGTTCTTC
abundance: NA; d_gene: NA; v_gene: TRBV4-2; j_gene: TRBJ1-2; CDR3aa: CASSQETLGSPDWGYTF; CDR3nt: TGTGCCAGCAGCCAAGAAACCCTCGGCAGCCCGGATTGGGGCTACACCTTC
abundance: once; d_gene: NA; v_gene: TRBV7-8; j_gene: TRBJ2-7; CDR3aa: CASSLRGEGNYEQYF; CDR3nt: TGTGCCAGCAGCTTAAGGGGGGAAGGCAACTACGAGCAGTACTTC
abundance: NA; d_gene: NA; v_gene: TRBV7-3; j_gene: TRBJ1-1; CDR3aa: CASSLTVKHANTEAFF; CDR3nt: TGTGCCAGCAGCTTAACGGTAAAACACGCGAACACTGAAGCTTTCTTT
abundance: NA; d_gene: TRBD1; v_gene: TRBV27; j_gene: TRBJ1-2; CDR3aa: CASSPRGQGANYGYTF; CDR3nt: TGTGCCAGCAGTCCCCGTGGACAGGGGGCGAACTATGGCTACACCTTC
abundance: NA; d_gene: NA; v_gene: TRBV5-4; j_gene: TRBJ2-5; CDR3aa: CASSFPGQKIQETQYF; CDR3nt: TGTGCCAGCAGCTTCCCCGGACAGAAAATCCAAGAGACCCAGTACTTC
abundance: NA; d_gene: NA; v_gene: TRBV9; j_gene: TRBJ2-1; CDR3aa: CASSVAGRSNNEQFF; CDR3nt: TGTGCCAGCAGCGTAGCTGGGCGTTCAAACAATGAGCAGTTCTTC
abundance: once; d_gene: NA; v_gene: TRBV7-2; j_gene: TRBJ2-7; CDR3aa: CASRHRDSSSYEQYF; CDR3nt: TGTGCCAGCAGACACCGGGACTCGAGCTCCTACGAGCAGTACTTC
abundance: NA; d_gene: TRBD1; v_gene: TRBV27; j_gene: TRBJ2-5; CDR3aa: CASSARQQGARRETQYF; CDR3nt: TGTGCCAGCAGTGCCCGGCAACAGGGGGCGAGAAGAGAGACCCAGTACTTC
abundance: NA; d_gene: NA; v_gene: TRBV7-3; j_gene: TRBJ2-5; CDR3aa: CASSFGRESQETQYF; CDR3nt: TGTGCCAGCAGCTTTGGACGGGAATCCCAAGAGACCCAGTACTTC
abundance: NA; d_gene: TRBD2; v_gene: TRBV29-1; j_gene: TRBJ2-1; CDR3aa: CSVEEGLAGNESSYNEQFF; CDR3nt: TGCAGCGTTGAAGAAGGACTAGCGGGAAATGAGAGCTCCTACAATGAGCAGTTCTTC
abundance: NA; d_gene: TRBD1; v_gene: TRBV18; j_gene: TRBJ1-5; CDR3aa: CASSPPDRGGQPQHF; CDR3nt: TGTGCCAGCTCACCCCCGGACAGGGGAGGTCAGCCCCAGCATTTT
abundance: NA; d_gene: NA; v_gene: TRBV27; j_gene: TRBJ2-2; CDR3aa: CASSYHTGELFF; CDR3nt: TGTGCCAGCAGCTACCATACCGGGGAGCTGTTTTTT
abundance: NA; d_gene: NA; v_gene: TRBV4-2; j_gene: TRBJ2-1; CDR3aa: CASSQGRGSNEQFF; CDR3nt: TGTGCCAGCAGCCAAGGGCGGGGTTCCAATGAGCAGTTCTTC
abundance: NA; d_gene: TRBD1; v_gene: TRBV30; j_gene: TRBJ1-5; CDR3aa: CAWSGGTGAGNQPQHF; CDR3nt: TGTGCCTGGAGTGGAGGGACAGGGGCGGGCAATCAGCCCCAGCATTTT
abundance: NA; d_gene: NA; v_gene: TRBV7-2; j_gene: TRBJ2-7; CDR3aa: CASSLRTLRDSYEQYF; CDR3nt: TGTGCCAGCAGCTTACGAACCCTTAGGGACTCCTACGAGCAGTACTTC
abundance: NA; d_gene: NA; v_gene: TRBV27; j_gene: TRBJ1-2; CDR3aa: CASLPFGHRLNYGYTF; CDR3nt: TGTGCCAGCCTGCCCTTTGGACACCGGCTAAACTATGGCTACACCTTC
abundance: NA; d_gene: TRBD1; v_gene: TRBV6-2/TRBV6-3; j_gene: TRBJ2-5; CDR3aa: CASSYGTGGSETQYF; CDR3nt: TGTGCCAGCAGTTACGGGACAGGGGGCTCTGAGACCCAGTACTTC
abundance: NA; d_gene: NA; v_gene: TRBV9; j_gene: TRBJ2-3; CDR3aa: CASSVAVADTQYF; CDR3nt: TGTGCCAGCAGCGTAGCTGTCGCAGATACGCAGTATTTT
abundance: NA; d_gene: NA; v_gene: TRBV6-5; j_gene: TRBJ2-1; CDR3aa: CASSRDALYNEQFF; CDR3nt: TGTGCCAGCAGTAGGGACGCTCTTTACAATGAGCAGTTCTTC
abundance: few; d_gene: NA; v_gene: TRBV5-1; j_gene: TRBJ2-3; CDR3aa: CASSLEGPQDTQYF; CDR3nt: TGCGCCAGCAGCTTGGAAGGGCCTCAAGATACGCAGTATTTT
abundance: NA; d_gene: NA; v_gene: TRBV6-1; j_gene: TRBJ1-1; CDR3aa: CASSDAGYGEAFF; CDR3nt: TGTGCCAGCAGTGACGCGGGGTACGGCGAAGCTTTCTTT
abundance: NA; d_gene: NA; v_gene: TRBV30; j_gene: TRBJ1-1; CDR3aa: CAWSIGGRWRNTEAFF; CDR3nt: TGTGCCTGGAGTATTGGGGGGCGTTGGCGAAACACTGAAGCTTTCTTT
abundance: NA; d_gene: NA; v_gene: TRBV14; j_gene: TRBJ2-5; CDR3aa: CASSLGPLGQETQYF; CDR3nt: TGTGCCAGCAGCCTGGGACCGCTTGGACAAGAGACCCAGTACTTC
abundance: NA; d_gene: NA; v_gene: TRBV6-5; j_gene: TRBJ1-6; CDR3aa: CASSQPGVGSPLHF; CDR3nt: TGTGCCAGCAGCCAACCAGGGGTGGGTTCACCCCTCCACTTT
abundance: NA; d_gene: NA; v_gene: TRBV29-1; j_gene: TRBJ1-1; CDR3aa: CSVEGLGRGITEAFF; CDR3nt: TGCAGCGTTGAGGGGCTGGGCAGGGGTATCACTGAAGCTTTCTTT
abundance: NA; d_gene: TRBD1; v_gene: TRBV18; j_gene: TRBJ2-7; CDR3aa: CASSPKGQNYEQYF; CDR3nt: TGTGCCAGCTCACCGAAGGGACAGAACTACGAGCAGTACTTC
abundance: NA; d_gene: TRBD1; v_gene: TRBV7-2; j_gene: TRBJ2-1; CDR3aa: CASTVGQGARKVQFF; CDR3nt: TGTGCCAGCACCGTAGGACAGGGGGCGCGAAAGGTACAGTTCTTC
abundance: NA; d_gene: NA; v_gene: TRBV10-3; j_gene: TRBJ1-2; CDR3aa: CATQGLVNYGYTF; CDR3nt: TGTGCCACACAGGGCCTTGTTAACTATGGCTACACCTTC
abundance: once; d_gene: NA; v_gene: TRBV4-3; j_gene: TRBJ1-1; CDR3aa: CASSQEFGTEAFF; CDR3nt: TGCGCCAGCAGCCAAGAGTTTGGGACTGAAGCTTTCTTT
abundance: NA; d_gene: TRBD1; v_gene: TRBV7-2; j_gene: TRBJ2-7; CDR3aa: CASSSRAPGTATYEQYF; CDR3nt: TGTGCCAGCAGCTCTAGAGCACCTGGGACAGCTACCTACGAGCAGTACTTC
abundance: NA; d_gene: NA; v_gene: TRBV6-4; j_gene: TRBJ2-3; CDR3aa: CASSDRGEADTQYF; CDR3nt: TGTGCCAGCAGTGACAGGGGAGAGGCAGATACGCAGTATTTT
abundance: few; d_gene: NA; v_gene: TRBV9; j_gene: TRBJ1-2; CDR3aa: CASSVAQGTYGYTF; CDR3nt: TGTGCCAGCAGCGTAGCCCAGGGGACCTATGGCTACACCTTC
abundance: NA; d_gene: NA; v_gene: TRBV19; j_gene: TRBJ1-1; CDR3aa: CASSIAGGLYTEAFF; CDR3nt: TGTGCCAGTAGTATAGCCGGGGGACTCTACACTGAAGCTTTCTTT
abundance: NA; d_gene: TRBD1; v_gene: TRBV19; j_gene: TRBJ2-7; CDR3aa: CASKTGVSEQYF; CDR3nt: TGTGCCAGTAAGACAGGGGTGAGCGAGCAGTACTTC
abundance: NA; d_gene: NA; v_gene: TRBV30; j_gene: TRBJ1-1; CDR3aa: CAWSVNRSGNTEAFF; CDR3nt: TGTGCCTGGAGTGTAAACCGCTCCGGGAACACTGAAGCTTTCTTT
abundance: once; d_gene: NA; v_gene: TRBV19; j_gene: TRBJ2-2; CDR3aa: CASSISRAGELFF; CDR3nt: TGTGCCAGTAGTATCTCGAGGGCCGGGGAGCTGTTTTTT
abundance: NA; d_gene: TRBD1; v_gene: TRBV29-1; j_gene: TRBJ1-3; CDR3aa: CSGGQGVGNTIYF; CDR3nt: TGCAGCGGGGGACAGGGGGTAGGAAACACCATATATTTT
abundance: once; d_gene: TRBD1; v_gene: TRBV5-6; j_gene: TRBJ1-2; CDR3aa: CASSLGQGTYGYTF; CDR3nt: TGTGCCAGCAGCTTGGGACAGGGAACATATGGCTACACCTTC
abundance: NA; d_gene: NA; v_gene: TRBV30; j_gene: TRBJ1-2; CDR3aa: CAWHSLGYGYTF; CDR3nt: TGTGCCTGGCATAGTTTAGGCTATGGCTACACCTTC
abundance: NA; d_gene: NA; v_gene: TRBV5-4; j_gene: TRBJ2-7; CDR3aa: CASSWEVGQDYEQYF; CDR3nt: TGTGCCAGCAGCTGGGAGGTGGGGCAGGACTACGAGCAGTACTTC
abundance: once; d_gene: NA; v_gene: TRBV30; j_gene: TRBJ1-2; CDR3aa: CAWRVRSNYGYTF; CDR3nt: TGTGCCTGGAGAGTGCGGAGTAACTATGGCTACACCTTC
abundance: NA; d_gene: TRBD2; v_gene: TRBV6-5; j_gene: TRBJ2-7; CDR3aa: CASSYSVSGGRYEQYF; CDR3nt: TGTGCCAGCAGTTACTCGGTTAGCGGGGGGAGATACGAGCAGTACTTC
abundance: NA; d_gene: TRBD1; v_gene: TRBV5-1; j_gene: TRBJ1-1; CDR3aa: CASSLAGTDLNTEAFF; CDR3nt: TGCGCCAGCAGCTTGGCGGGGACAGATTTGAACACTGAAGCTTTCTTT
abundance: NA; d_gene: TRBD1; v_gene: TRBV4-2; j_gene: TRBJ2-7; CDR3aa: CASSQEGVGTGGDEQYF; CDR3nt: TGTGCCAGCAGCCAAGAAGGAGTTGGGACAGGGGGCGACGAGCAGTACTTC
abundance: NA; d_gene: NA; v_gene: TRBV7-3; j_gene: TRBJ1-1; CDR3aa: CASSLNFRLTQMNTEAFF; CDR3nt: TGTGCCAGCAGCTTAAATTTCCGGTTGACACAAATGAACACTGAAGCTTTCTTT
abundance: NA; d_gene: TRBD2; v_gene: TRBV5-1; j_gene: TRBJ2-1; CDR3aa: CASSLEGLPYNEQFF; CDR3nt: TGCGCCAGCAGCTTGGAGGGACTACCTTACAATGAGCAGTTCTTC
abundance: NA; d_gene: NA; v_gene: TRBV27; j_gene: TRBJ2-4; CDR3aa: CASSQLGRLAKNIQYF; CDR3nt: TGTGCCAGCAGTCAGCTGGGCCGGTTAGCCAAAAACATTCAGTACTTC
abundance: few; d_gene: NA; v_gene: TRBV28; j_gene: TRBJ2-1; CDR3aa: CASSSPRGRGFNEQFF; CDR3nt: TGTGCCAGCAGTTCTCCCCGGGGGCGGGGCTTCAATGAGCAGTTCTTC
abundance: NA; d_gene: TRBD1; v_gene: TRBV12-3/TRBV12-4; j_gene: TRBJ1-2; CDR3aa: CASSVGQGRHTF; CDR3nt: TGTGCCAGCAGTGTAGGACAGGGAAGGCACACCTTC
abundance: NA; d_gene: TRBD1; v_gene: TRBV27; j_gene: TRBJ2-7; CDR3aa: CASSSRRGFHEQYF; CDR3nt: TGTGCCAGCAGCTCACGCAGGGGGTTCCACGAGCAGTACTTC